The entry below describes one T cell receptor (beta chain). What it binds is unknown. Quantitative barcoded 5'-RACE was used to prepare TCR beta libraries. TCRdb redid the calling of the 5' RACE reads with MiXCR, one entry per CDR3 protein. The repertoire consists of 240,000 or so distinct CDR3 sequences, with about 10% occurring once and the leading ten covering under 7%. The record originates from a study of CD8 T cells in ankylosing spondylitis. Germline V gene data show CDR1 as PRHDT and CDR2 as FYEKMQ (reference sequence). Trimming took off 5 bases at V and 4 bases at J, with 11 bases between the two ends. The CDR3 covers 14 residues. General study points: Relatively rare in peripheral blood, disease-linked clones were also CD8+.

The chain couples TRBV13 to TRBJ1-4; D gene uncertain. Specimen: blood, either unsorted or a sorted T cell fraction (not recorded which). This TCR was sampled from a male donor with ankylosing spondylitis or in good health (not recorded which). CDR3 amino acids: CASSLGMNNEKLFF. Written as DNA, the CDR3 is TGTGCCAGCAGCCTCGGAATGAATAATGAAAAACTGTTTTTT.